This TCR beta chain emerged from a study of Siglec-9 on CD8 T cells in melanoma. General study results and limits: An effector memory CD8+ subset marked by Siglec-9 reportedly appeared to gather in melanoma.

Repertoires were generated with immunoSEQ multiplex PCR, while TCRdb's copy carries only in-frame clones and drops some. Of 25,000 to 35,000 clones listed, 75% to 85% are singletons. Remarks on this clone: What it binds is not known.

The V and J ends lost 6 bases and 0 bases respectively, with 12 bases between them. CDR1 MDHEN and CDR2 SYDVKM come from the germline V gene. This CDR3 is 15 amino acids long. The chain recombines TRBV28 with TRBJ1-5; D uncertain. The sequencing sample was made of Siglec-9- CD8+ T cells sorted from blood. This clonotype was obtained from a human donor in good health. The CDR3 region has the DNA TGTGCCAGCAGCCTGCGGGTCTATAGCAATCAGCCCCAGCATTTT. Amino acids: CASSLRVYSNQPQHF.